This TCR beta chain comes out of a study of regulatory and conventional T cells in RAG deficiency. Points from the study as a whole: Compared with controls, unique Treg TCR beta sequences dropped roughly 100-fold in Omenn syndrome and CID/AS. These Omenn syndrome Treg sorts may hold peripherally activated cells instead. Shannon entropy was markedly lower and Simpson indices higher in RAG-deficient patients than control T-cell subsets. Omenn patients showed >80% Treg-Tconv overlap and shorter CDR3 lengths.

The V segment lost 2 bases and the J segment 2 bases; nucleotides outside the gene matches: 12. Looked up from germline, CDR1 is KGHSH and CDR2 is LQKENI. There are 17 residues in the CDR3. The assay was immunoSEQ multiplex PCR, and TCRdb's table has in-frame clones only and misses some. The sample carries 32,000 or so clones, about 88% recorded once. This clone is a singleton in its sample. Its antigen remains unidentified. This same sample was also taken into another study, of regulatory T cells. That study reports: The PCR used 52 TRBV and 13 TRBJ primers.

This clonotype was obtained from a human donor in good health. V is TRBV18 and J is TRBJ2-7; 7 nucleotides agree with TRBD2. The sequencing sample was made of CD8+ T cells sorted from blood. In nucleotides, the CDR3 is TGTGCCAGCTCACCAATGGTTTCGGGAGGTCCCGCCTACGAGCAGTACTTC. This encodes CASSPMVSGGPAYEQYF. The full variable domain, rest sourced from reference TRBV18 and TRBJ2-7, is NAGVMQNPRHLVRRRGQEARLRCSPMKGHSHVYWYRQLPEEGLKFMVYLQKENIIDESGMPKERFSAEFPKEGPSILRIQQVVRGDSAAYFCASSPMVSGGPAYEQYFGPGTRLTVT.